This paragraph covers one T cell receptor (beta chain) sequence. The antigen remains unidentified. Healthy Caucasian individuals made up all the donors. This record comes from a study of identical twins. Study outcomes and limitations: Potential partial confounding of zero-insertion analyses by invariant MAIT and iNKT cells was noted. Clonotypes of the beta chain that were abundant in cord blood carried fewer insertions (memory repertoires showed none).

V was pared by 0 bases and J by 8 bases, with 13 bases of the junction left unmatched. CDR3 length equals 18 residues. The germline V gene has CDR1 LGHNA and CDR2 YNFKEQ. After template switching added a universal primer site, the resulting cDNA carried unique molecular identifiers. TCRdb reprocessed the 5' RACE reads with MiXCR, giving one entry per CDR3 protein. The sample shows around 1.7 million distinct CDR3 sequences, about 31% of them seen only once. The gene calls are TRBV4-2 and TRBJ2-1, with 10 bases lining up with TRBD2. Specimen: cord blood. The TCR sequence derives from a newborn girl in good health. The CDR3 DNA reads TGTGCCAGCAGCCAAGAAAGGGCTAGCGGGAGTTTCGGGGATGAGCAGTTCTTC. This sequence encodes CASSQERASGSFGDEQFF.